This paragraph reports one TCR beta chain. Its recognized antigen is unknown. No quality values exist for individual bases; no much larger clone is one base distant. TCRbeta CDR3 regions were amplified from genomic DNA using the immunoSEQ Assay, a bias-controlled multiplex PCR. On the authors' methods: Within the assay, amplification of reference gene primers was used to estimate how many nucleated cells each sample contained. To quantify the absolute abundance of each unique TCRbeta CDR3 rearrangement, sequence reads were collapsed and filtered. For each sample, productive Simpson clonality was calculated as the square root of Simpson's diversity index across productive rearrangements. Entries here come from immuneACCESS through TCRdb and include only in-frame sequences with V and J called. Some clones fail to appear in such tables; in the studies checked, an unresolved V gene covers under half of the shortfall, and the cause of the remainder is unknown. The V and J calls and clone size are taken from that table; D and trimming were inferred from the DNA. The sample records some 130,000 clones, roughly 83% of which are singletons. Jointly, the top ten make up around 1.4% of the sample.

V and J lose 3 bases and 4 bases, and a span of 7 bases separates them. The CDR3 goes from the cysteine to the phenylalanine over 13 residues. Of the read, only the CDR3 DNA is kept; its 39 bases are in frame from base 1. The data derive from a study of blood T cell repertoires in COVID-19 (dated by TCRdb to 2020 to 2022). Some background on the complete study: Collaborator samples came from the United States, Italy and Spain and covered acute and convalescent phases of COVID-19. Deeply sampled blood TCRbeta repertoires from subjects exposed to, actively infected with, or recovered from COVID-19 were included in the dataset. The samples were drawn from two sources: the first 160 participants of the ongoing ImmuneRACE study, and 1,254 subjects contributed by 6 global collaborators. The sample metadata nearly always contained a de-identified subject ID, COVID-19 status, age in years and sex. The material from the prospective study consisted of cDNA or gDNA derived from T cells, B-cell-depleted T cells, or PBMCs. A freely available public database, intended as a resource for researchers studying the immune response to SARS-CoV-2, is where the repertoires were released. HLA class I and class II types, where available, came from metadata supplied by the sample provider rather than from assay-based typing.

Findings and caveats that apply to the study as a whole: Clinical and demographic metadata were provided uncurated, with the amount varying by source and participant.

Each collaborating institution followed its own protocols to collect whole blood in K2EDTA tubes. For TCRbeta analysis, collaborators shipped samples in one of three forms: frozen whole blood, isolated PBMCs, or DNA extracted from either of those sample types. The receptor chain draws on TRBV12-3 or TRBV12-4 and TRBJ1-3; confidence is insufficient to name the D gene. The sequenced sample was peripheral blood. The receptor comes from a man aged 55 to 70 with acute or convalescent COVID-19. The CDR3 here reads CASSFGSGNTIYF. The bases are TGTGCCAGCAGTTTCGGGTCAGGAAACACCATATATTTT.